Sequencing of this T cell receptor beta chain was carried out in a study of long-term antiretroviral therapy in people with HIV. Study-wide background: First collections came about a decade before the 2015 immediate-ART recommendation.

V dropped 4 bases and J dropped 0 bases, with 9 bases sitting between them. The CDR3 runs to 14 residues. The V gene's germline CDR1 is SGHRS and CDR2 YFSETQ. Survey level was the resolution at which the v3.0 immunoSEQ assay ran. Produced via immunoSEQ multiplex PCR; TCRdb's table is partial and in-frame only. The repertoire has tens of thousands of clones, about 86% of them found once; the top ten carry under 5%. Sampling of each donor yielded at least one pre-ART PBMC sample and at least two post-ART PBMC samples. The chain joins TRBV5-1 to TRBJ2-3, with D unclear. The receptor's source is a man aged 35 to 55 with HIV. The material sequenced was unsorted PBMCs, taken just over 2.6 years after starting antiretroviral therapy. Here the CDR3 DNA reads TGCGCCAGCAGCATTGACGGAAGCACAGATACGCAGTATTTT. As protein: CASSIDGSTDTQYF.